The 20 T cell receptor beta chains given below trace back to one sample, sequenced in a study of blood T cell repertoires in COVID-19. Produced via immunoSEQ multiplex PCR; TCRdb's table is partial and in-frame only. The profile shows about 120,000 clones, approximately 83% of them singletons. Sequencing was carried out using peripheral blood. The receptors here all came from a woman aged 65 to 85 with acute or convalescent COVID-19.

The J gene is TRBJ1-6, the V gene TRBV7-8; D is ambiguous. The CDR3 totals 16 residues. V was cut by 6 bases and J by 9 bases, with 21 bases left in between. Looked up from germline, CDR1 is SGHVS and CDR2 is FQNEAQ. CDR3 amino acids: CASRRRGLGWASPLHF. In nucleotides, the CDR3 is TGTGCCAGCAGACGTAGAGGGTTGGGCTGGGCTTCACCCCTCCACTTT.

The chain is built from TRBV27 and TRBJ2-7; TRBD1 is a possible D gene (6 bases). The CDR3 totals 15 residues. V lost 2 bases and J 0 bases, leaving 11 bases between the germline ends. Per the germline V gene, CDR1 is MNHEY and CDR2 is SMNVEV (reference sequence). The CDR3 reads CASSLITGSSYEQYV. The CDR3 DNA is TGTGCCAGCAGTTTAATAACAGGGAGCTCCTACGAGCAGTACGTC.

V gene TRBV14 combines with J gene TRBJ1-4; the match to TRBD1 covers 10 bases. Germline V gives CDR1 SGHDN, CDR2 FVKESK. Trimming took 5 bases from V and 7 from J; bases not matched to a gene: 10. The CDR3 is 16 residues long. CDR3 loop: CASSDKFRTGGEKLFF. CDR3 coding DNA: TGTGCCAGCAGCGACAAGTTCAGGACAGGGGGTGAAAAACTGTTTTTT.

CDR3: CASSIRGTGGNTIYF. CDR3 sequence (DNA): TGTGCCAGCAGCATTCGGGGGACGGGAGGAAACACCATATATTTT. The gene calls are TRBV6-2 or TRBV6-3 and TRBJ1-3; the D gene is possibly TRBD1 (5 bases). Germline V gene sequence: CDR1 MNHEY, CDR2 SVGEGT. V was shortened by 6 bases and J by 4 bases, with 16 bases between the two germline ends. This CDR3 has 15 amino acids.

The rearrangement links TRBV19 to TRBJ1-6; D unclear. This CDR3 contains 14 residues. Trimming shortened V by 5 bases and J by 8 bases, and 13 bases separated the two germline ends. Per germline, CDR1 LNHDA and CDR2 SQIVND (reference sequence). The CDR3 nucleotides read TGTGCCAGTAGTTGGGCACGCGACGATTCACCCCTCCACTTT. It encodes CASSWARDDSPLHF.

The chain joins TRBV7-2 to TRBJ1-2, with D possibly TRBD1 on 6 matching bases. The CDR3 is 14 residues long. V was pared by 4 bases and J by 2 bases, with 11 bases between. Looked up from germline, CDR1 is SGHTA and CDR2 is FQGNSA. CDR3 in amino acids: CASSSGQRNYGYTF. For the CDR3, the DNA is TGTGCCAGCAGCTCCGGACAGAGAAACTATGGCTACACCTTC. The variable domain in full, completed from reference TRBV7-2 and TRBJ1-2, reads GAGVSQSPSNKVTEKGKDVELRCDPISGHTALYWYRQSLGQGLEFLIYFQGNSAPDKSGLPSDRFSAERTGGSVSTLTIQRTQQEDSAVYLCASSSGQRNYGYTFGSGTRLTVV.

The gene calls are TRBV5-5 and TRBJ2-5; 9 bases agree with TRBD1. This CDR3 has 14 amino acids. Trimming took 3 bases from V and 5 from J; bases not matched to a gene: 5. The germline CDR1 and CDR2 sequences are SGHKS and YYEKEE (reference sequence). CDR3 region: CASSWGQGGETQYF. The CDR3 DNA sequence: TGTGCCAGCAGCTGGGGACAGGGCGGGGAGACCCAGTACTTC.

CDR3 DNA: TGTGCCAGTAGTATAGATCTAGGACTCGGCCGAGAGCAGTTCTTC. Amino acids: CASSIDLGLGREQFF. This chain connects TRBV19 to TRBJ2-1; D may be TRBD2 (5 bases). V dropped 0 bases and J dropped 10 bases, with 16 bases sitting between them. Germline values: CDR1 LNHDA, CDR2 SQIVND (reference sequence). This CDR3 spans 15 amino acids. Based on the CDR3 plus reference TRBV19 and TRBJ2-1, the full variable domain is DGGITQSPKYLFRKEGQNVTLSCEQNLNHDAMYWYRQDPGQGLRLIYYSQIVNDFQKGDIAEGYSVSREKKESFPLTVTSAQKNPTAFYLCASSIDLGLGREQFFGPGTRLTVL.

The rearrangement joins TRBV20-1 to TRBJ1-1; a weak D match, TRBD1 (6 bases). The germline CDR1 and CDR2 sequences are DFQATT and SNEGSKA (reference sequence). The CDR3 is 10 amino acids. V was shortened by 3 bases and J by 11 bases, with 10 bases between the two germline ends. CDR3 region: CSASAGVAFF. The DNA for the CDR3 is TGCAGTGCTAGTGCAGGGGTGGCTTTCTTT.

V usage is TRBV7-2 and J usage is TRBJ1-4; 10 bases fit TRBD1. CDR1 is SGHTA, CDR2 FQGNSA, per germline. Trimming at V came to 4 bases and at J to 8 bases, leaving 4 bases not matched to a gene. The CDR3 length is 14 residues. In DNA form, the CDR3 reads TGTGCCAGCAGCTCGGGACAGGGGACGGAAAAACTGTTTTTT. Translated, it gives CASSSGQGTEKLFF. The full variable domain, with the rest looked up from reference TRBV7-2 and TRBJ1-4, is GAGVSQSPSNKVTEKGKDVELRCDPISGHTALYWYRQSLGQGLEFLIYFQGNSAPDKSGLPSDRFSAERTGGSVSTLTIQRTQQEDSAVYLCASSSGQGTEKLFFGSGTQLSVL.

This sequence joins TRBV30 and TRBJ1-3, with 8 bases aligning to TRBD1. Germline V gene data show CDR1 as GTSNPN and CDR2 as SVGIG (reference sequence). This CDR3 region has 14 residues. The V segment lost 5 bases and the J segment 0 bases; nucleotides outside the gene matches: 3. CDR3 loop: CAWGRGLSGNTIYF. DNA for the CDR3: TGTGCCTGGGGCAGGGGGCTCTCTGGAAACACCATATATTTT.

The chain combines TRBV4-3 with TRBJ1-1; no firm D call. Per germline, CDR1 LGHNA and CDR2 YSLEER. The CDR3 spans 16 residues. V was shortened by 0 bases and J by 1 base, with 12 bases between the two germline ends. This CDR3 reads CASSQDPHDWNTEAFF. CDR3 DNA sequence: TGCGCCAGCAGCCAAGACCCCCACGACTGGAACACTGAAGCTTTCTTT.

The genes are TRBV11-1 and TRBJ2-7, with TRBD2 matching over 9 bases. CDR1 is SGHAT, CDR2 FQDESV, per germline (reference sequence). This CDR3 is built from 14 residues. The junction had 5 bases not matched to a gene; V was cut back by 5 bases and J by 3 bases. Here the CDR3 DNA reads TGTGCCAGCAGCGGGACTAGCCGATACTACGAGCAGTACTTC. It specifies CASSGTSRYYEQYF.

The CDR3 nucleotides are TGTGCCTCTGAGGGGACTAGCGGCACAGATACGCAGTATTTT. Translating it yields CASEGTSGTDTQYF. The chain employs TRBV30 and TRBJ2-3; 10 bases line up with TRBD2. Germline V gene lookup returns CDR1 GTSNPN and CDR2 SVGIG (reference sequence). The CDR3 totals 14 residues. Trimming took 7 bases from V and 1 from J; bases not matched to a gene: 5.

The chain is built from TRBV3-1 (or the pseudogene TRBV3-2) and TRBJ2-7; no clear D gene. V lost 1 base to trimming and J lost 5 bases, with 9 bases between them. Germline V gene lookup returns CDR1 LGHDT and CDR2 YNNKEL (reference sequence). The CDR3 covers 13 residues. This CDR3 is CASSQAGIDEQYF. DNA for the CDR3: TGTGCCAGCAGCCAAGCAGGAATCGACGAGCAGTACTTC.

CDR3 in amino acids: CASSQDHLGGSYNEQFF. In DNA form, the CDR3 reads TGCGCCAGCAGCCAAGACCACCTTGGGGGGTCCTACAATGAGCAGTTCTTC. V and J are TRBV4-3 and TRBJ2-1; D is possibly TRBD2 (6 bases). This CDR3 has 17 amino acids. V lost 0 bases and J 1 base, leaving 13 bases between the germline ends. CDR1 LGHNA and CDR2 YSLEER come from the germline V gene.

V and J are TRBV9 and TRBJ1-3; D is uncertain. Trimming shortened V by 2 bases and J by 0 bases, and 9 bases separated the two germline ends. CDR1 is SGDLS and CDR2 is YYNGEE in the germline V gene. CDR3 size: 15 residues. The CDR3 sequence: CASSVGGYSGNTIYF. In nucleotides, the CDR3 is TGTGCCAGCAGCGTTGGCGGTTACTCTGGAAACACCATATATTTT.

V usage is TRBV4-2 and J usage is TRBJ2-3, with TRBD2 matching over 9 bases. The CDR3 consists of 16 residues. The junction had 12 bases not matched to a gene; V was cut back by 4 bases and J by 7 bases. CDR1 LGHNA and CDR2 YNFKEQ come from the germline V gene. CDR3 nucleotide sequence: TGTGCCAGCAGCCTTAGCAGGGCGGGGGGGCCGAATACGCAGTATTTT. Translated, it gives CASSLSRAGGPNTQYF.

The rearrangement joins TRBV6-5 to TRBJ2-1, with D perhaps TRBD1 (6 bases). This CDR3 spans 14 amino acids. In germline, CDR1 is MNHEY, CDR2 SVGAGI. Trimming stripped 4 bases from V and 8 bases from J, with 15 bases between. CDR3 DNA sequence: TGTGCCAGCAGTTTAACAGGGTCGACAGATGAGCAGTTCTTC. It is translated as CASSLTGSTDEQFF.

V is TRBV19 and J is TRBJ1-1; a possible D gene is TRBD1 (5 bases). Germline lookup yields CDR1 LNHDA and CDR2 SQIVND (reference sequence). This CDR3 comprises 13 residues. Trimming left V 3 bases short and J 4 bases short, with 9 bases between. CDR3: CASSITGPTEAFF. In nucleotides, the CDR3 is TGTGCCAGTAGTATTACAGGCCCCACTGAAGCTTTCTTT.